These 27 T cell receptor beta chains share one sample of origin, sequenced in a study of T cell responses to AZD1222 COVID-19 vaccine. Here immunoSEQ multiplex PCR was the method, and the copy in TCRdb shows in-frame clones only, minus some. This sample yields around 130,000 clones, of which roughly nine tenths are seen a single time; approximately 4.3% belongs to the top ten. The starting material was peripheral blood, obtained 28 days after the second AZD1222 dose. The receptors were sampled from an adult who received the AZD1222 COVID-19 vaccine.

The genes are TRBV28 and TRBJ2-1, with 11 bases fitting TRBD2. V gave up 8 bases and J gave up 7 bases; unmatched junction bases: 7. Germline V gene sequence: CDR1 MDHEN, CDR2 SYDVKM. This CDR3 has 14 residues. The CDR3 sequence: CASLTSGSFNEQFF. The DNA for the CDR3 is TGTGCCAGCCTAACTAGCGGGAGTTTTAATGAGCAGTTCTTC.

The genes are TRBV24-1 and TRBJ2-3; D remains unclear. CDR1 is KGHDR, CDR2 SFDVKD, per germline. V lost 0 bases and J 4 bases, leaving 19 bases between the germline ends. The CDR3 has 18 residues. The CDR3 is CATSDLYKLRLCADTQYF. The CDR3 nucleotides read TGTGCCACCAGTGATTTGTACAAACTAAGGTTGTGTGCAGATACGCAGTATTTT.

This chain uses TRBV2 with TRBJ2-7; 9 bases map to TRBD1. The ends lost 6 bases at V and 3 bases at J; junction bases unmatched: 9. CDR3 size: 15 residues. Germline V lookup: CDR1 SNHLY, CDR2 FYNNEI. CDR3 sequence (DNA): TGTGCCAGCAGCGCTGACAGGGGGGGAAACTACGAGCAGTACTTC. Translated, it gives CASSADRGGNYEQYF.

The rearrangement links TRBV18 to TRBJ1-1; D is uncertain. The germline gives CDR1 KGHSH, CDR2 LQKENI. The CDR3 covers 15 residues. V was shortened by 2 bases and J by 1 base, with 11 bases between the two germline ends. The CDR3 is CASSPRPSENTEAFF. CDR3 nucleotides: TGTGCCAGCTCACCAAGACCATCGGAGAACACTGAAGCTTTCTTT. Combining the CDR3 with reference TRBV18 and TRBJ1-1 gives the whole variable domain NAGVMQNPRHLVRRRGQEARLRCSPMKGHSHVYWYRQLPEEGLKFMVYLQKENIIDESGMPKERFSAEFPKEGPSILRIQQVVRGDSAAYFCASSPRPSENTEAFFGQGTRLTVV.

The chain combines TRBV7-9 with TRBJ1-1, with D perhaps TRBD1 (5 bases). The CDR3 totals 16 residues. Trimming stripped 3 bases from V and 0 bases from J, with 14 bases between. Germline V gene data show CDR1 as SEHNR and CDR2 as FQNEAQ (reference sequence). DNA for the CDR3: TGTGCCAGCAGCTTCCCCAAGGGGAGGATGAACACTGAAGCTTTCTTT. Its protein is CASSFPKGRMNTEAFF. Full variable domain (outside the CDR3, taken from reference TRBV7-9 and TRBJ1-1): DTGVSQNPRHKITKRGQNVTFRCDPISEHNRLYWYRQTLGQGPEFLTYFQNEAQLEKSRLLSDRFSAERPKGSFSTLEIQRTEQGDSAMYLCASSFPKGRMNTEAFFGQGTRLTVV.

This chain connects TRBV12-3 or TRBV12-4 to TRBJ1-2; D is undetermined. The CDR3 has 11 amino acids. Between the trimmed V and J ends, which lost 5 bases and 5 bases, there was a span of 6 bases. Here the CDR3 reads CASSAGYGYTF. CDR3 nucleotide sequence: TGTGCCAGCAGTGCAGGATATGGCTACACCTTC.

The chain recombines TRBV29-1 with TRBJ2-7; 8 bases fit TRBD1. The CDR3 consists of 14 residues. Unmatched junction bases numbered 9, after V lost 4 bases and J lost 4 bases. The germline V gene has CDR1 SQVTM and CDR2 ANQGSEA. For the CDR3, the DNA is TGCAGCGTTGCTTCCGGACAGGGTCTATACGAGCAGTACTTC. Translated, it gives CSVASGQGLYEQYF.

The chain uses TRBV2 and TRBJ2-1, with 10 bases identical to TRBD2. Germline CDR1 reads SNHLY; CDR2 reads FYNNEI. The CDR3 spans 15 residues. V lost 5 bases, J lost 8 bases, and 9 bases stayed unmatched. In DNA, the CDR3 is TGTGCCAGCAGTTCCGGGACTAGCGTAGGAGATGAGCAGTTCTTC. This sequence encodes CASSSGTSVGDEQFF.

The rearrangement joins TRBV6-6 to TRBJ2-5, with no clear D. V was trimmed by 0 bases and J by 5 bases, leaving 10 bases between them. The germline gives CDR1 MNHNY, CDR2 SVGAGI (reference sequence). The CDR3 totals 14 residues. Here the CDR3 reads CASSYSGYLETQYF. The CDR3 coding sequence is TGTGCCAGCAGTTACTCGGGATATCTGGAGACCCAGTACTTC.

This clone showed up just once. The rearrangement uses TRBV18 and TRBJ1-6; D gene ambiguous. CDR3 length: 13 residues. Trimming removed 2 bases from V and 8 bases from J, with 7 bases in between. CDR1 and CDR2 (germline): KGHSH, LQKENI. CDR3 in amino acids: CASSPMDDSPLHF. The CDR3 DNA reads TGTGCCAGCTCACCAATGGATGATTCACCCCTCCACTTT. Based on the CDR3 plus reference TRBV18 and TRBJ1-6, the full variable domain is NAGVMQNPRHLVRRRGQEARLRCSPMKGHSHVYWYRQLPEEGLKFMVYLQKENIIDESGMPKERFSAEFPKEGPSILRIQQVVRGDSAAYFCASSPMDDSPLHFGNGTRLTVT.

The chain uses TRBV6-5 and TRBJ2-7; weak D call: TRBD2 (7 bases). CDR3 size: 15 residues. The V end was cut by 4 bases, the J end by 3 bases, with 16 bases between. The germline V gene encodes CDR1 MNHEY and CDR2 SVGAGI. CDR3 nucleotides: TGTGCCAGCAGTTTCGCCGGCGGGGGCCACTACGAGCAGTACTTC. It specifies CASSFAGGGHYEQYF.

The chain carries TRBV6-4 and TRBJ1-5, with no clear D. The ends were cut back, 4 bases at V and 6 bases at J, with 7 bases in the middle. This CDR3 is 12 amino acids long. Germline values: CDR1 MRHNA, CDR2 SNTAGT. CDR3 sequence reads: CASSAVVQPQHF. In DNA form, the CDR3 reads TGTGCCAGCAGTGCCGTGGTTCAGCCCCAGCATTTT.

J is TRBJ2-5 and V is TRBV7-9; the match to TRBD2 covers 9 bases. Germline trimming cut 5 bases from V and 5 bases from J; bases unmatched to any gene: 9. Germline V gene data show CDR1 as SEHNR and CDR2 as FQNEAQ (reference sequence). The CDR3 extends over 15 amino acids. CDR3 nucleotides: TGTGCCAGCAGCCGAAGTAGCGGGAGAGCCGAGACCCAGTACTTC. Protein product: CASSRSSGRAETQYF.

The V gene is TRBV9, the J gene TRBJ2-2; D not certain. Trimming left V 5 bases short and J 1 base short, with 9 bases between. The CDR3 is 14 residues long. Germline CDR1 SGDLS, CDR2 YYNGEE. CDR3 bases: TGTGCCAGCAGGGAGTCATTGAACACCGGGGAGCTGTTTTTT. Translating it yields CASRESLNTGELFF.

This clone appeared a single time. The chain recombines TRBV7-9 with TRBJ1-2, with 8 bases lining up with TRBD1. Per germline, CDR1 SEHNR and CDR2 FQNEAQ (reference sequence). The CDR3 totals 15 residues. The V segment lost 1 base and the J segment 2 bases; nucleotides outside the gene matches: 3. CDR3 residues: CASSLGRTGNYGYTF. CDR3 sequence (DNA): TGTGCCAGCAGCTTAGGAAGGACAGGGAACTATGGCTACACCTTC.

The V call is TRBV6-4, the J call TRBJ2-3; D is unclear. Germline V lookup: CDR1 MRHNA, CDR2 SNTAGT. This CDR3 is 13 amino acids long. The germline V and J ends were trimmed by 2 bases and 2 bases, with 5 bases remaining between them. CDR3 sequence: CASSDGFTDTQYF. CDR3 DNA sequence: TGTGCCAGCAGTGACGGGTTCACAGATACGCAGTATTTT.

The DNA of the CDR3 is TGTGCCAGCAGGGGATCTGGAAACACCATATATTTT. The encoded protein is CASRGSGNTIYF. V and J are TRBV28 and TRBJ1-3; D unresolved. The V end lost 6 bases, the J end lost 1 base, and 4 bases lay between the germline ends. This CDR3 spans 12 amino acids. Germline loops: CDR1 MDHEN, CDR2 SYDVKM.

The V call is TRBV5-6, the J call TRBJ1-6; 9 nucleotides line up with TRBD1. After removal of 3 bases from V and 10 bases from J, the junction contained 14 bases not matched to a gene. The CDR3 totals 17 residues. Looked up from germline, CDR1 is SGHDT and CDR2 is YYEEEE. DNA for the CDR3: TGTGCCAGCAGCTCCTACCGTCGACAGGGGGTAGACTCACCCCTCCACTTT. This sequence encodes CASSSYRRQGVDSPLHF. Combining the CDR3 with reference TRBV5-6 and TRBJ1-6 gives the whole variable domain DAGVTQSPTHLIKTRGQQVTLRCSPKSGHDTVSWYQQALGQGPQFIFQYYEEEERQRGNFPDRFSGHQFPNYSSELNVNALLLGDSALYLCASSSYRRQGVDSPLHFGNGTRLTVT.

Here the CDR3 reads CASSLEGTIDQTDTQYF. The CDR3 DNA reads TGCGCCAGCAGCTTGGAAGGGACCATAGATCAAACAGATACGCAGTATTTT. The chain combines TRBV5-1 with TRBJ2-3, with D tentatively TRBD1 or TRBD2 (5 bases each). Germline V gene sequence: CDR1 SGHRS, CDR2 YFSETQ. The CDR3 totals 17 residues. V lost 0 bases and J lost 3, with 17 bases in between.

The V call is TRBV3-1 (or the pseudogene TRBV3-2), the J call TRBJ1-5; a weak D match, TRBD1 (6 bases). In germline, CDR1 is LGHDT, CDR2 YNNKEL (reference sequence). The V and J ends lost 3 bases and 7 bases respectively, with 25 bases between them. The CDR3 has 18 amino acids. This chain's CDR3 is CASSQDFTGWVVRQPQHF. CDR3 nucleotide sequence: TGTGCCAGCAGCCAGGATTTTACAGGGTGGGTCGTCAGACAGCCCCAGCATTTT.

The chain employs TRBV7-8 and TRBJ1-6; weak D call: TRBD1 (5 bases). The CDR3 runs to 14 residues. Trimming left V 5 bases short and J 10 bases short, with 15 bases between. Germline V lookup: CDR1 SGHVS, CDR2 FQNEAQ. The chain's CDR3 is CASSPSRDRSPLHF. The CDR3 bases are TGTGCCAGCAGCCCAAGCAGGGACCGATCACCCCTCCACTTT.

This sequence joins TRBV20-1 and TRBJ1-3; D unresolved. Trimming removed 3 bases from V and 4 bases from J, with 13 bases in between. Germline-derived CDR1 and CDR2 are DFQATT and SNEGSKA (reference sequence). CDR3 length equals 14 residues. CDR3: CSASAGSWGNTIYF. CDR3 sequence (DNA): TGCAGTGCTAGTGCGGGATCTTGGGGAAACACCATATATTTT.

This sequence joins TRBV6-5 and TRBJ1-4; the match to TRBD1 covers 7 bases. CDR3 length equals 15 residues. J lost 6 bases, V lost 6 bases, and 10 bases had no gene match. Germline V CDR1 and CDR2: MNHEY, SVGAGI. In DNA, the CDR3 is TGTGCCAGCAGGCCGCCAGGGGACAGAGATGAAAAACTGTTTTTT. Its protein is CASRPPGDRDEKLFF.

This rearrangement joins TRBV27 to TRBJ2-1; possibly TRBD2 for D (5 bases). The germline CDR1 and CDR2 sequences are MNHEY and SMNVEV (reference sequence). The ends were cut back, 2 bases at V and 2 bases at J, with 7 bases in the middle. The CDR3 sequence is 14 residues long. CDR3 in amino acids: CASSLTTTYNEQFF. The CDR3 DNA is TGTGCCAGCAGTTTAACGACTACCTACAATGAGCAGTTCTTC.

This chain connects TRBV9 to TRBJ2-2; D is undetermined. Germline V gene data show CDR1 as SGDLS and CDR2 as YYNGEE. V lost 2 bases to trimming and J lost 4 bases, with 9 bases between them. The CDR3 consists of 14 residues. The CDR3 DNA reads TGTGCCAGCAGCGTCACCAAGGTCACCGGGGAGCTGTTTTTT. Translating gives CASSVTKVTGELFF.

This chain links TRBV2 with TRBJ1-1, with D unresolved. This CDR3 has 13 residues. V lost 4 bases, J lost 2 bases, and 8 bases lay in between. CDR1 and CDR2 (germline): SNHLY, FYNNEI. The DNA of the CDR3 is TGTGCCAGCAGTGGGGCGAGAAACACTGAAGCTTTCTTT. As protein: CASSGARNTEAFF.

V is TRBV11-1 and J is TRBJ1-1; TRBD1 matches 8 bases. V was clipped by 4 bases and J by 5 bases; unmatched bases: 6. CDR1 is SGHAT, CDR2 FQDESV, per germline (reference sequence). This CDR3 spans 14 amino acids. For the CDR3, the DNA is TGTGCCAGCAGCTCACAGGGGGGGAGAACTGAAGCTTTCTTT. The encoded protein is CASSSQGGRTEAFF.